This entry is about one T cell receptor beta chain. Its matching antigen is unknown. CDR1 and CDR2 (germline): MGHRA, YSYEKL. The germline V and J ends were trimmed by 0 bases and 7 bases, with 9 bases remaining between them. The CDR3 contains 14 residues. The data belong to a study of T cell repertoires in cytomegalovirus infection. The overall study: Alongside well-studied HLA-B-restricted CMV epitopes, recently identified HLA-C-restricted CMV epitopes were also used. Indications of both CMV infection and matching HLA type were provided by public TCR beta signatures.

TCRdb re-called the reads through MiXCR, storing one row per CDR3 protein. This sample has around 750,000 distinct CDR3 sequences; about 33% occur once, and the top ten carry roughly 12%. Study-wide results and caveats: Ex vivo, HLA-C-restricted CMV-specific TCR beta clonotypes prevailed over the rest of the response.

The specimen comprised cultured CD8+ T cells from PBMCs, sampled from culture after CMV antigen stimulation. The TCR was taken from a human donor in good health (CMV status not recorded). Some clones in this sample may be carry-over from other donors' samples. V and J are TRBV4-1 and TRBJ1-4; perhaps TRBD1 as D (6 bases). CDR3 region: CASSQDRGSEKLFF. The CDR3 nucleotides are TGCGCCAGCAGCCAAGACAGGGGTTCTGAAAAACTGTTTTTT.